This T cell receptor (beta chain) was found in a study of blood T cell repertoires in COVID-19. Study in general: Sites across the United States, Italy and Spain contributed samples from acute and convalescent COVID-19.

Produced via immunoSEQ multiplex PCR; TCRdb's table is partial and in-frame only. The sample lists hundreds of thousands of clones; around 91% were seen once. Living in about two dozen US areas, the participants were between roughly 18 and 89 years of age. Clinical history reported by participants formed the basis on which cohorts were assigned. The junction had 6 bases not matched to a gene; V was cut back by 5 bases and J by 6 bases. Per the germline V gene, CDR1 is SEHNR and CDR2 is FQNEAQ (reference sequence). The CDR3 has 14 amino acids. The clonotype comes from a man aged 25-45 years who had recovered from COVID-19. The chain combines TRBV7-9 with TRBJ2-3; 9 bases are shared with TRBD2. What was sequenced was PBMCs or T cells enriched from blood (not recorded which). This CDR3 reads CASSPIAGADTQYF. CDR3 DNA: TGTGCCAGCAGCCCAATAGCGGGAGCGGATACGCAGTATTTT.